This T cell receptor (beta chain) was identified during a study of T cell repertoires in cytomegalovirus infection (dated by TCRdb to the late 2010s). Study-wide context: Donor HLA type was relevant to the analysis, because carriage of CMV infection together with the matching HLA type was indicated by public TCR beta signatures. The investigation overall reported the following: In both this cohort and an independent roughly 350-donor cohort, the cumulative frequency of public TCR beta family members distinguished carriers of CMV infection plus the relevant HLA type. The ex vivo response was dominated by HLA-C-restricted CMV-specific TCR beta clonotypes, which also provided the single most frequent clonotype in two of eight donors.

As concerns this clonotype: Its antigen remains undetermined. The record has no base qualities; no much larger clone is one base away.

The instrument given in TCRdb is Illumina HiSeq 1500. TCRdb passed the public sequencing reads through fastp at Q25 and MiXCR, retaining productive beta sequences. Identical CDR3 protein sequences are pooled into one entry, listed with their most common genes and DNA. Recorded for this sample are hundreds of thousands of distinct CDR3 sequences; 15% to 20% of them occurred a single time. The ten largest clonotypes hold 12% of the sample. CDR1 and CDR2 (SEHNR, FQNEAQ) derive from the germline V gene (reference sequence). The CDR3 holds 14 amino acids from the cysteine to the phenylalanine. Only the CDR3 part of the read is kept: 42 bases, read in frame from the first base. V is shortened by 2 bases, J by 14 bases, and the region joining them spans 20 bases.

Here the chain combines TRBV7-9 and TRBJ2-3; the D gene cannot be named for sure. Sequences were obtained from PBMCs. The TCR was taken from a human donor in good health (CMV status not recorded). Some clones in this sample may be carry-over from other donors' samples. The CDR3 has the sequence CASSLLLENPWGYF. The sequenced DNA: TGTGCCAGCAGCTTATTGTTGGAAAACCCCTGGGGGTATTTT. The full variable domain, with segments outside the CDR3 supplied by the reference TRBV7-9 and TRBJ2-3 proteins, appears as DTGVSQNPRHKITKRGQNVTFRCDPISEHNRLYWYRQTLGQGPEFLTYFQNEAQLEKSRLLSDRFSAERPKGSFSTLEIQRTEQGDSAMYLCASSLLLENPWGYFGPGTRLTVL.